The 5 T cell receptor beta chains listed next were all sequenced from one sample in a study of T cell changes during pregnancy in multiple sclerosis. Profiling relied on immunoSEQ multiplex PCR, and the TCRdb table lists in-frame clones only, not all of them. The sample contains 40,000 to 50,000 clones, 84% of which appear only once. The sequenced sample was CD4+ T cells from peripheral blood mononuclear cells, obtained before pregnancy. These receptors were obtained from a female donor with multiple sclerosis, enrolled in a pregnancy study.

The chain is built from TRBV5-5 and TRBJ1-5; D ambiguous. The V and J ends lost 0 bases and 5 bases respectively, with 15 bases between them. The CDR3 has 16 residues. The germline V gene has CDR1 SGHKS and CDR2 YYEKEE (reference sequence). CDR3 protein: CASSLEGTRYDQPQHF. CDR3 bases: TGTGCCAGCAGCTTGGAAGGCACCAGGTATGATCAGCCCCAGCATTTT.

CDR3 DNA sequence: TGCGCCAGCAGCCAAGATAAGTGGGCGGGAGTTCCCTACGAGCAGTACTTC. Protein: CASSQDKWAGVPYEQYF. The chain is built from TRBV4-1 and TRBJ2-7; TRBD2 matches at 7 bases. The CDR3 spans 17 residues. After removal of 0 bases from V and 2 bases from J, the junction contained 10 bases not matched to a gene. Per germline, CDR1 MGHRA and CDR2 YSYEKL.

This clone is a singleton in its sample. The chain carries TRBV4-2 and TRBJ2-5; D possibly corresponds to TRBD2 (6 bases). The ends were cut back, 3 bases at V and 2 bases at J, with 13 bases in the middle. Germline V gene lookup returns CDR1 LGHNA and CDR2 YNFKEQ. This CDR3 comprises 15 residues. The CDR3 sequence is CASSQPPGGQETQYF. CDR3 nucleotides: TGTGCCAGCAGCCAGCCCCCCGGAGGGCAAGAGACCCAGTACTTC.

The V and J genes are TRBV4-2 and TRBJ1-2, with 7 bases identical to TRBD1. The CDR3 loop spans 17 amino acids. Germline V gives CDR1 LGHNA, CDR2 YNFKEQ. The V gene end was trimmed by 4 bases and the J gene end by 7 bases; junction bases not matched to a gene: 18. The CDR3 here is CASSLTPQEGARGGYTF. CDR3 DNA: TGTGCCAGCAGCCTCACCCCACAGGAGGGGGCTAGGGGTGGCTACACCTTC.

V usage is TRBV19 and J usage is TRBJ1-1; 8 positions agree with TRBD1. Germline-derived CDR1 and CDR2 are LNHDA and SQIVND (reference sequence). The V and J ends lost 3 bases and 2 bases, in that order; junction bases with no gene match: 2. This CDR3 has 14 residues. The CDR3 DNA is TGTGCCAGTAGTATCGGGACAGGCAACACTGAAGCTTTCTTT. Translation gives CASSIGTGNTEAFF.